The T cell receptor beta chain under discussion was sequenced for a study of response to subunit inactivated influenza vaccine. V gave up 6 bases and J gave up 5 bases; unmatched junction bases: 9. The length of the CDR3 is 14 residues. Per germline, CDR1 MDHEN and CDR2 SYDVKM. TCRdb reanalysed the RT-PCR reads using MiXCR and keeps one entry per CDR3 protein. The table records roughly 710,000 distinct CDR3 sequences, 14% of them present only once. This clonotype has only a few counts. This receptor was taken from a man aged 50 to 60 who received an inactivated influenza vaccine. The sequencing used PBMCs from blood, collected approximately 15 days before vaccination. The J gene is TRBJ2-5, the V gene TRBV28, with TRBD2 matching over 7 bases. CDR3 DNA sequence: TGTGCCAGCAGCCCGGGAGGACCCATGGAGACCCAGTACTTC. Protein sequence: CASSPGGPMETQYF. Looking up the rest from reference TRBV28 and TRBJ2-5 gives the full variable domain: DVKVTQSSRYLVKRTGEKVFLECVQDMDHENMFWYRQDPGLGLRLIYFSYDVKMKEKGDIPEGYSVSREKKERFSLILESASTNQTSMYLCASSPGGPMETQYFGPGTRLLVL.